Only one count was recorded for the clone carrying this TCR beta chain. Only in-frame clones appear in the TCRdb table, and some are missing; sequencing was by immunoSEQ multiplex PCR. The data contain hundreds of thousands of clones, roughly 84% of them singletons. Separation from the roughly 700-subject first cohort characterized the roughly 120-subject validation cohort, to which the donors belonged. The entry originates in a study of cytomegalovirus exposure and HLA in healthy donors. The CDR3 sequence is 13 residues long. The V gene's germline CDR1 is SGHDT and CDR2 YYEEEE. Trimming took off 3 bases at V and 10 bases at J, with 14 bases between the two ends.

The sequencing input was PBMCs. The TCR originated in a woman under 30 in good health and CMV-seropositive. The chain carries TRBV5-6 and TRBJ2-1, with D perhaps TRBD2 (7 bases). The CDR3 protein is CASSYGGAEEQFF. The DNA for the CDR3 is TGTGCCAGCAGCTATGGGGGGGCAGAGGAGCAGTTCTTC.